This T cell receptor (beta chain) was captured in a study of shared clonotypes between healthy human individuals. Study observations and caveats: At large depth, rarefaction still showed sorted-subset sequencing to be incomplete.

The naive CD8 fraction comprised CD45RO-negative cells positively selected for CCR7 and excluded terminally differentiated effector memory CD45RA+ cells. At the deep level, the assay was run. The data were produced by immunoSEQ multiplex PCR, yet TCRdb's version contains in-frame clones alone and is incomplete. Here the sample spans about 2.1 million clones, approximately 94% being singletons. This CDR3 has 16 amino acids. V shed 0 bases, J shed 1 base, and the junction held 6 bases outside the gene matches. In germline, CDR1 is MNHEY, CDR2 SVGAGI. Concerning this clone: The antigen remains unidentified. Different DNA sequences within this sample yield the same CDR3.

The sample comprised naive CD8+ T cells from PBMCs. The rearrangement joins TRBV6-5 to TRBJ2-7, with 7 bases that match TRBD1. This receptor was obtained from a man between 18 and 29 years old in good health. Some clones in this sample may be carry-over from other donors' samples. The CDR3 DNA follows: TGTGCCAGCAGTTACTCAACCGGGACAGCTTCCTACGAGCAGTACTTC. It translates to CASSYSTGTASYEQYF.